This TCR beta chain emerged from a study of T cells in Graves' hyperthyroidism and ophthalmopathy. Researchers amplified the TCR beta CDR3 regions from RNA transcripts. HTBI primers drove first-round RT-PCR of the TCR CDR3. MiXCR, run by TCRdb on the multiplex PCR reads, gives a single entry per CDR3 protein. Among fewer than 650,000 distinct CDR3 sequences listed, 11% to 15% were seen once. Germline V gene data show CDR1 as DFQATT and CDR2 as SNEGSKA (reference sequence). The CDR3 consists of 17 residues. The trim removed 0 bases at V and 3 bases at J, leaving 8 bases unmatched. Sequenced: blood. The chain has TRBV20-1 and TRBJ2-1; 10 bases line up with TRBD2. This clonotype was sampled from a woman younger than 35 with Graves' ophthalmopathy. The CDR3 DNA is TGCAGTGCTAGAGATCGACAGGGACTAGCGAACTACAATGAGCAGTTCTTC. It translates to CSARDRQGLANYNEQFF.